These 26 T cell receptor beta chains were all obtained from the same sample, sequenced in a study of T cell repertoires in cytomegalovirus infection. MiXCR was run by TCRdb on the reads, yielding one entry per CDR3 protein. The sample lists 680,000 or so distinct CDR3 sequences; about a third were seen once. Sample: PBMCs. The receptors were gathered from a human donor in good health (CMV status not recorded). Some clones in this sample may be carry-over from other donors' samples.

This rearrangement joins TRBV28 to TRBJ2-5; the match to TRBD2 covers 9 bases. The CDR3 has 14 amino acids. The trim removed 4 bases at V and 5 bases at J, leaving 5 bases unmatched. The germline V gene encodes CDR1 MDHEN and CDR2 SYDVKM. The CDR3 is CASSSAGGAETQYF. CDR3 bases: TGTGCCAGCAGTTCAGCGGGAGGTGCTGAGACCCAGTACTTC.

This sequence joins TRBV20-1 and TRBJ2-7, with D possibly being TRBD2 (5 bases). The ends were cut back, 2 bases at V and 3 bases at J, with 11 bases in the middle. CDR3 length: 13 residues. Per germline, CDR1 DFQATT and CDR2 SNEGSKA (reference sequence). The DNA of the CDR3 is TGCAGTGCTAGAACACTCGGGAACTACGAGCAGTACTTC. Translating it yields CSARTLGNYEQYF.

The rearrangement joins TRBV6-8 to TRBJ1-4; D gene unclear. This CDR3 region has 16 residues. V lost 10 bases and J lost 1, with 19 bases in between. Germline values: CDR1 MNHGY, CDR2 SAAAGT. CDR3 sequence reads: CATAKTVLGTNEKLFF. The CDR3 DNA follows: TGTGCCACCGCCAAAACCGTACTGGGAACTAATGAAAAACTGTTTTTT.

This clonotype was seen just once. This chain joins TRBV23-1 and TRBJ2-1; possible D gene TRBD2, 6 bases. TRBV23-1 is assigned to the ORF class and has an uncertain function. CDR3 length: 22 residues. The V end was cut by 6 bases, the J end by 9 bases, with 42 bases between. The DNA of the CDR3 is TGCGCCAGCAGCCCGTCAAATGGGGTGTGGAGGGGAAGTGCTCCGCCGTGGGGTGAGCAGTTCTTC. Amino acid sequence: CASSPSNGVWRGSAPPWGEQFF.

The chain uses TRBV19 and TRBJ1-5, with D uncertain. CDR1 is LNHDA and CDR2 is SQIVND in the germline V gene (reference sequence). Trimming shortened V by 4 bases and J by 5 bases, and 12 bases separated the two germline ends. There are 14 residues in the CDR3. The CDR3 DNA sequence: TGTGCCAGTAGTAGACGACACGGCGATCAGCCCCAGCATTTT. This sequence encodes CASSRRHGDQPQHF.

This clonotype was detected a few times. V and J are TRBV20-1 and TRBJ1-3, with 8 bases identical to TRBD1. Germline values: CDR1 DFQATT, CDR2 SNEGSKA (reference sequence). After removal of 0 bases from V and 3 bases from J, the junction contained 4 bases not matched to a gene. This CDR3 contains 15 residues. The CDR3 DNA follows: TGCAGTGCTAGAGATGGCAGGGGGCTTGGAAACACCATATATTTT. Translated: CSARDGRGLGNTIYF.

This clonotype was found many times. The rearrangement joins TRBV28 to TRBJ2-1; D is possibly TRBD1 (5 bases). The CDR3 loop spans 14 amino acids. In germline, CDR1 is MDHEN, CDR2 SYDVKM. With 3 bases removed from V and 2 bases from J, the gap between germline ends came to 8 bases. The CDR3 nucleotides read TGTGCCAGCAGTTTTGCGGACACCTACAATGAGCAGTTCTTC. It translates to CASSFADTYNEQFF.

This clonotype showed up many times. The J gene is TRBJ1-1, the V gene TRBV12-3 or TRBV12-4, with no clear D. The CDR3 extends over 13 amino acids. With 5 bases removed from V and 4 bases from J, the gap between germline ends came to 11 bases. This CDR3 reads CASSLTGSTEAFF. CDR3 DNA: TGTGCCAGCAGTCTCACGGGGAGCACTGAAGCTTTCTTT.

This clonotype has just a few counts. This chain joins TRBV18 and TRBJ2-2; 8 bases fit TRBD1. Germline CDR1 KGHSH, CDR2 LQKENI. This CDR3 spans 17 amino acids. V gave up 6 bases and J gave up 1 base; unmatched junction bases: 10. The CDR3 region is CASSDRTGIENTGELFF. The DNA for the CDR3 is TGTGCCAGCTCTGACCGGACAGGGATCGAGAACACCGGGGAGCTGTTTTTT.

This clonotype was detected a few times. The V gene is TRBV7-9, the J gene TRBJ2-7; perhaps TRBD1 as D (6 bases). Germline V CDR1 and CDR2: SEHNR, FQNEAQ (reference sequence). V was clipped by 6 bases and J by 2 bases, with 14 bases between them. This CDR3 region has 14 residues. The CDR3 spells CASSRKDRTYEQYF. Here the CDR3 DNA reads TGTGCCAGCAGTCGAAAGGACAGAACCTACGAGCAGTACTTC.

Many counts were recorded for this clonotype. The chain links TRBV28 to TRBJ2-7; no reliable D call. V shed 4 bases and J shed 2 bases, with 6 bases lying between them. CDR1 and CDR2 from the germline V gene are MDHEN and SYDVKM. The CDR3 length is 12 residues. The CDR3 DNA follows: TGTGCCAGCAGTTACAGAGCCTACGAGCAGTACTTC. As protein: CASSYRAYEQYF.

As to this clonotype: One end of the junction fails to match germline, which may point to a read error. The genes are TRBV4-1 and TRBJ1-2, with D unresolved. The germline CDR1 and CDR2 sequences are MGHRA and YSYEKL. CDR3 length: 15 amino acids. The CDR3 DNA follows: TGTGCCAGCAGCCAAGAGGGTGAGACCGTCTATGGCTACACCTTC. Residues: CASSQEGETVYGYTF.

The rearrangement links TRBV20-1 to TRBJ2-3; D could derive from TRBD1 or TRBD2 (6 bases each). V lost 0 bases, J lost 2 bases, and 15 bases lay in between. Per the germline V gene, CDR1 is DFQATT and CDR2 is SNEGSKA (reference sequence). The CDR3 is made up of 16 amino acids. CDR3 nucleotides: TGCAGTGCTAGAGATGTTTCCGGGGGCCACACAGATACGCAGTATTTT. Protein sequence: CSARDVSGGHTDTQYF.

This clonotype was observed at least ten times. The CDR3 DNA reads TGTGCCAGCAGCTTAAATGAACAGAGGAATTCACCCCTCCACTTT. Its translation: CASSLNEQRNSPLHF. The genes are TRBV7-9 and TRBJ1-6; D is unresolved. In germline, CDR1 is SEHNR, CDR2 FQNEAQ (reference sequence). The CDR3 spans 15 residues. The V gene lost 2 bases and the J gene lost 7 bases, with 12 bases spanning the gap.

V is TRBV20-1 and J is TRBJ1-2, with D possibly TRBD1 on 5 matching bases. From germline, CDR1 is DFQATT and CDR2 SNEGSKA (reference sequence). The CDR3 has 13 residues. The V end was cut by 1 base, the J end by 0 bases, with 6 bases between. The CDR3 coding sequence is TGCAGTGCTAGAGGAGGGGCTAACTATGGCTACACCTTC. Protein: CSARGGANYGYTF.

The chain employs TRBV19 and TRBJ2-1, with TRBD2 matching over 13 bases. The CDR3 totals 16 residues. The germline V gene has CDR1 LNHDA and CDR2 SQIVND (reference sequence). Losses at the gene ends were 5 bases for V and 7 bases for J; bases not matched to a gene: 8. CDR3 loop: CASSFLLAGGLNEQFF. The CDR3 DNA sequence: TGTGCCAGTAGTTTCTTACTAGCGGGAGGGCTGAATGAGCAGTTCTTC.

The CDR3: CASSRALGFYEQYF. CDR3 in DNA: TGTGCCAGCAGTCGAGCCTTGGGATTCTACGAGCAGTACTTC. V gene TRBV6-2 or TRBV6-3 combines with J gene TRBJ2-7; D gene ambiguous. This CDR3 spans 14 amino acids. Deletions cut 5 bases from V and 3 bases from J, with 14 bases between. Germline V gene sequence: CDR1 MNHEY, CDR2 SVGEGT.

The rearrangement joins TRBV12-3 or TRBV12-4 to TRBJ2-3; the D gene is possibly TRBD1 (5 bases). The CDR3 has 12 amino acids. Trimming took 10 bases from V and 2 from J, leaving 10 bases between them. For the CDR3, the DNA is TGTGCCAAAAGGGGTCCCACAGATACGCAGTATTTT. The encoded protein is CAKRGPTDTQYF.

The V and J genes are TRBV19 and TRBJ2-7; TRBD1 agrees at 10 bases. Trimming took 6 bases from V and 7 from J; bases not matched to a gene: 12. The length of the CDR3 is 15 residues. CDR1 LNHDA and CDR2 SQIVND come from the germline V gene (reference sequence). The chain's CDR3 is CASSLSTGGLGEQYF. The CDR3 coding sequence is TGTGCCAGTAGCCTTTCGACAGGGGGCTTGGGGGAGCAGTACTTC.

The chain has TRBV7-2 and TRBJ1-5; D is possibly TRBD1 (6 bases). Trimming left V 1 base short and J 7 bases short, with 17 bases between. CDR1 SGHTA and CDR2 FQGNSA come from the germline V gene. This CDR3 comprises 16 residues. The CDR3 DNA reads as TGTGCCAGCAGCTTAGAGTTCGGTAGGGGGAGGCAGCCCCAGCATTTT. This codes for CASSLEFGRGRQPQHF.

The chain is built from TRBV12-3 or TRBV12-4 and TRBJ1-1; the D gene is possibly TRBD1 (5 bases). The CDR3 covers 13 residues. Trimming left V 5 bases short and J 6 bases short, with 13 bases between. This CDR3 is CASSVTVGAEAFF. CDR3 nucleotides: TGTGCCAGCAGTGTGACAGTAGGGGCTGAAGCTTTCTTT.

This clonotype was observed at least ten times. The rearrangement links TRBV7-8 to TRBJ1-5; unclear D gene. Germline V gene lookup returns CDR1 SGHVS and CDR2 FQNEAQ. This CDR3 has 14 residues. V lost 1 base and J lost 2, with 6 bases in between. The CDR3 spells CASSLGIGNQPQHF. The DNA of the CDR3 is TGTGCCAGCAGCTTAGGAATAGGCAATCAGCCCCAGCATTTT. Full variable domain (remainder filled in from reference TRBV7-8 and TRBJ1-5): GAGVSQSPRYKVAKRGQDVALRCDPISGHVSLFWYQQALGQGPEFLTYFQNEAQLDKSGLPSDRFFAERPEGSVSTLKIQRTQQEDSAVYLCASSLGIGNQPQHFGDGTRLSIL.

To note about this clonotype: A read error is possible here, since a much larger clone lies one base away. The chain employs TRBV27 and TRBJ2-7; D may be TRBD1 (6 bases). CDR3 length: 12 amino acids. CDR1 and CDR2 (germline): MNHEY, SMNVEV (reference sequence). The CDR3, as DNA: TGTGCCAGCAGACGGACAGCCTACGATCAGTACTTC. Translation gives CASRRTAYDQYF.

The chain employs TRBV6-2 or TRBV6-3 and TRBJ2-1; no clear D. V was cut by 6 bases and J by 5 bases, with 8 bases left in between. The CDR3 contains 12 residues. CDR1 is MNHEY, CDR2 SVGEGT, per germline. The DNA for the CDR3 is TGTGCCAGCAGAGGGCCGAACAATGAGCAGTTCTTC. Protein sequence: CASRGPNNEQFF.

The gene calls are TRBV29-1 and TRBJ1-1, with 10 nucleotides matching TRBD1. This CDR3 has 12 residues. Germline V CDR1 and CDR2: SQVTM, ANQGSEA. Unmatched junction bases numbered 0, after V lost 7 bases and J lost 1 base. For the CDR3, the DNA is TGCAGCGGGGACAGGGGGAACACTGAAGCTTTCTTT. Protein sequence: CSGDRGNTEAFF.

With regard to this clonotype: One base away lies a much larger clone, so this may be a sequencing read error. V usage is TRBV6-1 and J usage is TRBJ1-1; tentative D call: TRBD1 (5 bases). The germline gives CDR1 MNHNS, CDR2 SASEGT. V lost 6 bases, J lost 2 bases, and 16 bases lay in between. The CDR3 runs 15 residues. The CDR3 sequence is CASRLWDVINTEAFF. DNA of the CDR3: TGTGCCAGCAGACTTTGGGACGTAATTAACACTGAAGCTTTCTTT.